The 10 T cell receptor beta chains given below trace back to one sample, sequenced in a study of blood T cell repertoires in COVID-19. The repertoire was sequenced with immunoSEQ multiplex PCR; TCRdb's copy has only in-frame clones and lacks some. The sample has roughly 85,000 clones, roughly 90% seen once. The specimen was peripheral blood. These receptors were taken from a man aged 50-60 years with active or convalescent COVID-19.

This sequence joins TRBV4-1 and TRBJ2-1, with TRBD2 matching over 10 bases. Germline-derived CDR1 and CDR2 are MGHRA and YSYEKL. V lost 3 bases and J lost 5; bases outside the gene matches: 16. The CDR3 runs 19 residues. The CDR3 reads CASSQAAPTGTSANNEQFF. The CDR3 region has the DNA TGCGCCAGCAGCCAGGCGGCGCCCACCGGGACTAGCGCTAACAATGAGCAGTTCTTC.

The chain carries TRBV28 and TRBJ2-2; TRBD1 might be the D (6 bases). Looked up from germline, CDR1 is MDHEN and CDR2 is SYDVKM. V lost 5 bases and J 0 bases, leaving 13 bases between the germline ends. CDR3 length: 16 residues. CDR3 region: CASSRYTGSNTGELFF. CDR3 nucleotides: TGTGCCAGCAGTCGGTACACAGGGTCGAACACCGGGGAGCTGTTTTTT.

CDR3 DNA sequence: TGTGCCAGCAGTTTAAGAGGGAACGAGCAGTACTTC. Translation gives CASSLRGNEQYF. The chain couples TRBV27 to TRBJ2-7, with D tentatively TRBD2 (5 bases). Trimming took off 2 bases at V and 5 bases at J, with 7 bases between the two ends. Germline values: CDR1 MNHEY, CDR2 SMNVEV (reference sequence). The CDR3 is made up of 12 amino acids.

The genes are TRBV19 and TRBJ2-7, with a tentative D call TRBD2 (5 bases). The CDR3 is made up of 14 amino acids. Deletions cut 4 bases from V and 13 bases from J, with 23 bases between. CDR1 LNHDA and CDR2 SQIVND come from the germline V gene (reference sequence). CDR3 amino acids: CASSTETGSLIRYF. CDR3 in DNA: TGTGCCAGTAGTACAGAGACGGGATCTCTAATTCGATACTTC.

This chain links TRBV24-1 with TRBJ2-5; weak D call: TRBD1 (7 bases). Per the germline V gene, CDR1 is KGHDR and CDR2 is SFDVKD. The CDR3 runs 17 residues. Between the trimmed V and J ends, which lost 3 bases and 1 base, there was a span of 17 bases. The CDR3 region is CATSDLGQAGSQETQYF. In DNA, the CDR3 is TGTGCCACCAGTGATCTCGGACAGGCGGGATCCCAAGAGACCCAGTACTTC.

V usage is TRBV5-1 and J usage is TRBJ2-7; TRBD2 is a possible D gene (5 bases). Germline loops: CDR1 SGHRS, CDR2 YFSETQ. The V and J ends lost 0 bases and 3 bases respectively, with 10 bases between them. This CDR3 is built from 14 residues. The CDR3 loop reads CASSLAGVGYEQYF. Here the CDR3 DNA reads TGCGCCAGCAGCTTGGCCGGGGTCGGCTACGAGCAGTACTTC.

The chain has TRBV19 and TRBJ1-6; 7 bases line up with TRBD1. This CDR3 is built from 15 residues. Germline CDR1 LNHDA, CDR2 SQIVND (reference sequence). The junction had 3 bases not matched to a gene; V was cut back by 7 bases and J by 0 bases. DNA of the CDR3: TGTGCCAGTAAACAGGGGAGCTCCTATAATTCACCCCTCCACTTT. Protein sequence: CASKQGSSYNSPLHF.

The rearrangement joins TRBV12-5 to TRBJ1-2; 10 bases agree with TRBD1. The CDR3 has 15 residues. V was pared by 1 base and J by 6 bases, with 5 bases of the junction left unmatched. CDR1 LGHNT and CDR2 FRNRAP come from the germline V gene. CDR3 sequence: CASGLGPGTGDGYTF. The CDR3 nucleotides are TGTGCTAGTGGTTTGGGGCCAGGGACAGGGGATGGCTACACCTTC.

This sequence joins TRBV20-1 and TRBJ2-4; no firm D call. The length of the CDR3 is 14 residues. Germline V gene sequence: CDR1 DFQATT, CDR2 SNEGSKA (reference sequence). Trimming left V 3 bases short and J 0 bases short, with 9 bases between. The CDR3 region is CSASIPGAKNIQYF. The CDR3 region has the DNA TGCAGTGCTAGTATACCGGGAGCCAAAAACATTCAGTACTTC.

V gene TRBV7-2 combines with J gene TRBJ2-7; TRBD2 is a possible D gene (6 bases). The CDR3 covers 13 residues. Trimming took 6 bases from V and 3 from J, leaving 12 bases between them. Germline values: CDR1 SGHTA, CDR2 FQGNSA. The DNA of the CDR3 is TGTGCCAGCAGGCTAAACGGGGGCTACGAGCAGTACTTC. It yields the protein CASRLNGGYEQYF.